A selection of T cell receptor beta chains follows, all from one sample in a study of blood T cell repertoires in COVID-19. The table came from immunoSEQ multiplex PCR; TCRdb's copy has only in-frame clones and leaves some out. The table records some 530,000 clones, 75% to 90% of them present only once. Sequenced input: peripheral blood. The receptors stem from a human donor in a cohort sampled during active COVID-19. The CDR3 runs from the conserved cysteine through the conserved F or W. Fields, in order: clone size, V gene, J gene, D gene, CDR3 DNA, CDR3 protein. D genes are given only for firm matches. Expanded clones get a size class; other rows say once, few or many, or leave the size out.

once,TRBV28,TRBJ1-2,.,TGTGCCAGCAAATGGGGCATGACTTCTAACTATGGCTACACCTTC,CASKWGMTSNYGYTF
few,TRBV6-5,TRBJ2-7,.,TGTGCCGCTAGACCGCGAGGTCAGGGTAACCACGAGCAGTACTTC,CAARPRGQGNHEQYF
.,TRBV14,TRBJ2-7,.,TGTGCCAGCAGCCAAGTGGACGGACTCTACGAGCAGTACTTC,CASSQVDGLYEQYF
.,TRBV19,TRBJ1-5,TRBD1,TGTGCCAGTACCCCAACAGGGGCTCCGTGGCCCCAGCATTTT,CASTPTGAPWPQHF
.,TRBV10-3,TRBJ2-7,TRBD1,TGTGCCATCAGTGAGTCCGGACAGGGTTACGAGCAGTACTTC,CAISESGQGYEQYF
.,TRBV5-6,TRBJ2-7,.,TGTGCCAGCAGCCCCGGGGTCGACTCCTACGAGCAGTACTTC,CASSPGVDSYEQYF
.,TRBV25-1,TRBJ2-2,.,TGTGCCAGCAGTGAATCGAGGGTGGGCGGGGAGCTGTTTTTT,CASSESRVGGELFF
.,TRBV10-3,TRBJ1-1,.,TGTGCCATCACCCCGGAAGGGGGGAACACTGAAGCTTTCTTT,CAITPEGGNTEAFF
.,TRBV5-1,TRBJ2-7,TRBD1,TGCGCCAGCAGAGCCGGGACAGGGGAGAACGAGCAGTACTTC,CASRAGTGENEQYF
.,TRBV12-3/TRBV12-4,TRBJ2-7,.,TGTGCCAGCAGTTTAGAAGGCGGGCGCGAGCAGTACTTC,CASSLEGGREQYF
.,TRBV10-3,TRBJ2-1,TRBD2,TGTGCCATCAGTGAGCGTAGCGGGGGGTACAATGAGCAGTTCTTC,CAISERSGGYNEQFF
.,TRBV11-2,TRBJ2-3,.,TGTGCCAGCAGCCCGAGGCCGGGGTCAGATACGCAGTATTTT,CASSPRPGSDTQYF
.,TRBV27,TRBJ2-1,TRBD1,TGTGCCAGCAGTACCACCCGGGACAGGGGCTACAATGAGCAGTTCTTC,CASSTTRDRGYNEQFF
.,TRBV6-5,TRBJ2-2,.,TGTGCCACCGCAGGCAGGACGAACACCGGGGAGCTGTTTTTT,CATAGRTNTGELFF
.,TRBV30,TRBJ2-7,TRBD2,TGTGCCTGGAGTGTAGGTGGGTCTAGCGGGAGTAGCTACGAGCAGTACTTC,CAWSVGGSSGSSYEQYF
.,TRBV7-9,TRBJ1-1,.,TGTGCCAGCAGCTCCTATCCTGAAGCTTTCTTT,CASSSYPEAFF